Listed below are T cell receptor beta chains from one sample, sequenced in a study of cytotoxic CD8 clonotypes in ibrutinib-treated CLL. Only in-frame clones appear in the TCRdb table, and some are missing; sequencing was by immunoSEQ multiplex PCR. The table lists 100,000 to 150,000 clones, 70% to 90% of them singletons. The sample here was PBMCs, taken after 24 months of ibrutinib treatment. Receptors were obtained from a human donor with chronic lymphocytic leukemia. Each CDR3 is given with its conserved first and last residue. D genes are given only for firm matches. Some rows have no size entry. The others give once, few or many, or a class for an expanded clone.

j_call clone_size d_call v_call cdr3_nt cdr3_aa
TRBJ1-3 few NA TRBV6-6 TGTGCCAGCGAGCACAGCTCTGGAAACACCATATATTTT CASEHSSGNTIYF
TRBJ2-7 NA NA TRBV6-5 TGTGCCGTAGGGCCGCCTGGTACCTACGAGCAGTACTTC CAVGPPGTYEQYF
TRBJ2-1 NA TRBD2 TRBV11-2 TGTGCCAGCAGCACCGGGACGGGACTAGCGACCTACAATGAGCAGTTCTTC CASSTGTGLATYNEQFF
TRBJ2-7 NA TRBD2 TRBV5-1 TGCGCCAGCAGACTAGCGGGGGACAGCTCCTACGAGCAGTACTTC CASRLAGDSSYEQYF
TRBJ2-2 few NA TRBV19 TGTGCCAGCCGGGGCGCGAACACCGGGGAGCTGTTTTTT CASRGANTGELFF
TRBJ2-3 NA NA TRBV9 TGTGCCAGCAGCGTAGGGACCTGGGATACGCAGTATTTT CASSVGTWDTQYF
TRBJ2-2 few NA TRBV19 TGTGCCACTGGTCCCACCGGGGAGCTGTTTTTT CATGPTGELFF
TRBJ1-6 NA TRBD1 TRBV7-9 TGTGCCAGCAGCTCCCGGGACAGGGGTTTGTATTCACCCCTCCACTTT CASSSRDRGLYSPLHF
TRBJ1-2 NA NA TRBV6-1 TGTGCCAGCAGTGAAGGCGGGAGCGTGATCCGCTACACCTTC CASSEGGSVIRYTF
TRBJ2-3 NA TRBD2 TRBV6-5 TGTGCCAGCAGCACCCAGCGGGAGGGCACAGATACGCAGTATTTT CASSTQREGTDTQYF
TRBJ2-1 NA NA TRBV28 TGTGCCAGCAGCCCAGAAACTAGCTTCCCTGGGAATGAGCAGTTCTTC CASSPETSFPGNEQFF
TRBJ1-5 NA TRBD1 TRBV27 TGTGCCAGCAGCCCCCCAGGGGGTTATAGCAATCAGCCCCAGCATTTT CASSPPGGYSNQPQHF
TRBJ2-1 NA TRBD1 TRBV7-2 TGTGCCAGCAGCTACCAGACAGGGTACTACAATGAGCAGTTCTTC CASSYQTGYYNEQFF
TRBJ2-7 once TRBD2 TRBV11-1 TGTGCCAGCAGCTTAGGTAGCGGGAGGTCCTACGAGCAGTACTTC CASSLGSGRSYEQYF
TRBJ2-2 NA NA TRBV6-4 TGTGCCAGCAGTGGGGGTCCCGACCCCGGGGAGCTGTTTTTT CASSGGPDPGELFF
TRBJ1-6 NA NA TRBV7-2 TGTGCCAGCAGCTTAGGGCCGCAGGTTTATTCACCCCTCCACTTT CASSLGPQVYSPLHF
TRBJ2-7 once TRBD1 TRBV9 TGTGCCAGCAGCAACAGGGGGAACCACGAGCAGTACTTC CASSNRGNHEQYF
TRBJ2-5 NA NA TRBV6-5 TGTGCCAGCAGTTACTCTGGGCAGGGGGGAGAGACCCAGTACTTC CASSYSGQGGETQYF
TRBJ1-5 NA NA TRBV7-9 TGTGCCAGCAGCTTAAATAGGGGGAGCAATCAGCCCCAGCATTTT CASSLNRGSNQPQHF
TRBJ2-5 NA TRBD1 TRBV7-7 TGTGCTAGCAGCAAGACAGGGTACCAAGAGACCCAGTACTTC CASSKTGYQETQYF
TRBJ2-7 NA NA TRBV6-6 TGTGCCAGCAGTTATGGGGGGCGATCGACCTACGAGCAGTACTTC CASSYGGRSTYEQYF
TRBJ2-7 NA TRBD1 TRBV7-2 TGTGCCAGCAGCCGGGACAGGGTATACGAGCAGTACTTC CASSRDRVYEQYF
TRBJ1-5 NA NA TRBV6-1 TGTGCCAGCAGTGCCGCGGTGACAGGCTTGGGCAATCAGCCCCAGCATTTT CASSAAVTGLGNQPQHF
TRBJ1-3 NA TRBD1 TRBV6-1 TGTGCCAGCAGTATAGTTGGGACAGGGGGAAACACCATATATTTT CASSIVGTGGNTIYF
TRBJ2-1 NA NA TRBV27 TGTGCCAGCAGTTCGTTGGATGAGCAGTTCTTC CASSSLDEQFF
TRBJ2-1 once NA TRBV5-6 TGTGCCAGCAGCTCGGCGGGACAGCTAGGTAATGAGCAGTTCTTC CASSSAGQLGNEQFF
TRBJ1-1 NA NA TRBV6-5 TGTGCCAGCAGTTCCGAGGGACCGCCTGACACTGAAGCTTTCTTT CASSSEGPPDTEAFF
TRBJ1-3 NA NA TRBV29-1 TGCAGCGTTGGAGGAGGGGGGCTCGGAAACACCATATATTTT CSVGGGGLGNTIYF
TRBJ2-3 NA TRBD2 TRBV5-1 TGCGCCAGCACCTTACGTGGCGGGGGGGCGACAGATACGCAGTATTTT CASTLRGGGATDTQYF
TRBJ2-2 NA TRBD2 TRBV9 TGTGCCAGCAGCCCCGGCGGGCTAGCGGGGACCGGGGAGCTGTTTTTT CASSPGGLAGTGELFF
TRBJ2-7 once TRBD2 TRBV7-6 TGTGCCAGCAGCTTAGCACCGGGACTAGCCTACGAGCAGTACTTC CASSLAPGLAYEQYF
TRBJ1-1 once TRBD1 TRBV30 TGTGCCTGGAGTGTGACAGGGGATGGTGAAGCTTTCTTT CAWSVTGDGEAFF
TRBJ2-1 NA NA TRBV29-1 TGCAGCGCTAGTACTCGCTATGAGCAGTTCTTC CSASTRYEQFF
TRBJ1-1 NA TRBD1 TRBV5-6 TGTGCCAGCAGCTTATTGGACAGGGCGGCCACTGAAGCTTTCTTT CASSLLDRAATEAFF
TRBJ2-5 NA TRBD2 TRBV9 TGTGCCAGCAGCGGTCCTAGCGGGAGGGCCGAAGAGACCCAGTACTTC CASSGPSGRAEETQYF
TRBJ1-5 NA TRBD1 TRBV5-3 TGTGCCAGAAGGGATAGGACAGGGCGGAGAACAAATCAGCCCCAGCATTTT CARRDRTGRRTNQPQHF
TRBJ2-2 NA NA TRBV4-3 TGCGCCAGCAGCCAAGGGGGGGAGCTGTTTTTT CASSQGGELFF
TRBJ2-3 NA NA TRBV27 TGTGCCAGCAGTCCCCCCGGCACAGATACGCAGTATTTT CASSPPGTDTQYF
TRBJ1-5 NA NA TRBV7-2 TGTGCCAGCAGCTTAGGGGAAGGGTACGGGGGCCAGCCCCAGCATTTT CASSLGEGYGGQPQHF
TRBJ2-7 NA TRBD1 TRBV5-1 TGCGCCAGCAGCTTTAGGGACAGGGACGAGCAGTACTTC CASSFRDRDEQYF
TRBJ2-3 NA NA TRBV10-3 TGTGCCATCAAATCAGGGGACACAGATACGCAGTATTTT CAIKSGDTDTQYF
TRBJ1-1 NA NA TRBV21-1 TGTGCCAGCAGCAAAATGGGAGGCGAGGGTACTGAAGCTTTCTTT CASSKMGGEGTEAFF
TRBJ1-1 NA TRBD1 TRBV5-1 TGCGCCAGCAGCCCCTTAAGCCCCACCACGCAGGGGGCTAGAGGAGCTTTCTTT CASSPLSPTTQGARGAFF
TRBJ2-3 NA TRBD1 TRBV7-3 TGTGCCAGCAGCTTAACCGGGACAGGGGCCGCCACAGATACGCAGTATTTT CASSLTGTGAATDTQYF
TRBJ2-7 NA NA TRBV7-3 TGTGCCAGCAGCCTATATACAGGGCACTCCTACGAGCAGTACTTC CASSLYTGHSYEQYF
TRBJ1-4 NA NA TRBV4-3 TGCGCCAGCAGCCAAGGGGTCTACCGGACGGCCCTTAATGAAAAACTGTTTTTT CASSQGVYRTALNEKLFF
TRBJ1-2 NA NA TRBV2 TGTGCCAGCAGTGTGCAGGGCTGGGGTGGCTACACCTTC CASSVQGWGGYTF
TRBJ1-2 NA TRBD1 TRBV5-1 TGCGCCAGCAGCTTGGAGGGGGCCCAGTACACCTTC CASSLEGAQYTF
TRBJ2-4 NA NA TRBV28 TGTGCCAGCAGTTTACTGGCGCGAGCCAAAAACATTCAGTACTTC CASSLLARAKNIQYF
TRBJ2-3 NA TRBD2 TRBV7-2 TGTGCCAGCAGCTATTTAGCGGGGTACACAGATACGCAGTATTTT CASSYLAGYTDTQYF
TRBJ1-1 NA TRBD1 TRBV7-2 TGTGCCAGCAGCTTAGCATTAAACAGGGGGCCCACTGAAGCTTTCTTT CASSLALNRGPTEAFF
TRBJ2-3 NA TRBD2 TRBV6-4 TGTGCCAGCAGTGACGGTGCGGGAGGGCCTCCAGATACGCAGTATTTT CASSDGAGGPPDTQYF
TRBJ2-7 NA NA TRBV4-3 TGCGCCAGCAGCCAAGACAGGGGCCACTCCTACGAGCAGTACTTC CASSQDRGHSYEQYF